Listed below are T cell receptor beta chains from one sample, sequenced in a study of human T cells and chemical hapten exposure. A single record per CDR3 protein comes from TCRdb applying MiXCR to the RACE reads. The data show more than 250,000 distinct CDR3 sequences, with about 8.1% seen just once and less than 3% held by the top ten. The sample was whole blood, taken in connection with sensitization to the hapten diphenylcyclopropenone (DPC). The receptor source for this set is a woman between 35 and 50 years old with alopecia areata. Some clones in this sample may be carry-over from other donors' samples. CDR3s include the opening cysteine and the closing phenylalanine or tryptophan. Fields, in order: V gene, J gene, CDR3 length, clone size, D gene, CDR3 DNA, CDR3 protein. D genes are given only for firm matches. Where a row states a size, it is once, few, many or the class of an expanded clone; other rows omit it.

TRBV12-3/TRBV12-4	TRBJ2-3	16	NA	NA	TGTGCCAGCAGTTCCAGACCGTGGGGCAGCACAGATACGCAGTATTTT	CASSSRPWGSTDTQYF
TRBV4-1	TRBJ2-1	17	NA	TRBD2	TGCGCCAGCAGCCAAGAGGTAACTAGCGGACCCTACAATGAGCAGTTCTTC	CASSQEVTSGPYNEQFF
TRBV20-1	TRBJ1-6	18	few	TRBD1	TGCAGTGCTAGAGATCGAGGACAGGGAGGGTCCTATAATTCACCCCTCCACTTT	CSARDRGQGGSYNSPLHF
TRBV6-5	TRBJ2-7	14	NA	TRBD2	TGTGCCAGCAGCCCCACTAGCGGGAGGTTCGAGCAGTACTTC	CASSPTSGRFEQYF
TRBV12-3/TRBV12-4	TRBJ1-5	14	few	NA	TGTGCCAGCAGTTTAGATATCAGGCATCAGCCCCAGCATTTT	CASSLDIRHQPQHF
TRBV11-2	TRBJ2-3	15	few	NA	TGTGCCAGCAACTTGGGACTTCTCTACACAGATACGCAGTATTTT	CASNLGLLYTDTQYF
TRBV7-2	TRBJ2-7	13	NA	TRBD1	TGTGCCAGCAGCCGGGACAGGGACGACGAGCAGTACTTC	CASSRDRDDEQYF
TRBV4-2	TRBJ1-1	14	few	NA	TGTGCCAGCAGCCTGCGACATTCGAACACTGAAGCTTTCTTT	CASSLRHSNTEAFF
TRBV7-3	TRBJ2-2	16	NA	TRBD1	TGTGCCAGCAGCTTAATGGGACAGGGGGACTCCGGGGAGCTGTTTTTT	CASSLMGQGDSGELFF
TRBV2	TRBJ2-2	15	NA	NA	TGTGCCAGCAGTGTTGCACCCTCGAACACCGGGGAGCTGTTTTTT	CASSVAPSNTGELFF
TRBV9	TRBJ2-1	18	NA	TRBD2	TGTGCCAGCAGCGTAGCTCAGATAGCGGGAGGGCCCTACAATGAGCAGTTCTTC	CASSVAQIAGGPYNEQFF
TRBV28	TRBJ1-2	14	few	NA	TGTGCCAGCAGTCCGGGCCAGTATATATATGGCTACACCTTC	CASSPGQYIYGYTF
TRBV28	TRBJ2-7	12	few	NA	TGTGCCAGCCGGGACACCCCCTACGAGCAGTACTTC	CASRDTPYEQYF
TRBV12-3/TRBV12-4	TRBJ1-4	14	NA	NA	TGTGCCAGCAGTTTCCCCGGGGACCCTGAAAAACTGTTTTTT	CASSFPGDPEKLFF
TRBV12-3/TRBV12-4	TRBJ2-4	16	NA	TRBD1	TGTGCCACCTCGAAAGGACAGGGTGAAGCCAAAAACATTCAGTACTTC	CATSKGQGEAKNIQYF
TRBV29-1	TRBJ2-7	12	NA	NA	TGCAGCGTTGCGAACCCCAATGACGAGCAGTACTTC	CSVANPNDEQYF
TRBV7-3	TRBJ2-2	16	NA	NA	TGTGCCAGCAGCTTAACCTATGGACTGGAGGCCGGGGAGCTGTTTTTT	CASSLTYGLEAGELFF
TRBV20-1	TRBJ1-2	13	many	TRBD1	TGCAGTGCTCCTTGGACAGGGAACTATGGCTACACCTTC	CSAPWTGNYGYTF
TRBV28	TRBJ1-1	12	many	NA	TGTGCCAGCAGCTTGGTGAACACTGAAGCTTTCTTT	CASSLVNTEAFF
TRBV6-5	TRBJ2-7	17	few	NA	TGTGCCAGCAGTTTGTCGGTCGCGTCCCCAAGCCCCTACGAGCAGTACTTC	CASSLSVASPSPYEQYF
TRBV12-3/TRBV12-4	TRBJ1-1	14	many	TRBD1	TGTGCCAGCAGTCCTGGACAGGGAGGGACTGAAGCTTTCTTT	CASSPGQGGTEAFF
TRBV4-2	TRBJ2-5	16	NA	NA	TGTGCCAGCAGCCAAGATCCGGGTCGAGGACGGGAGACCCAGTACTTC	CASSQDPGRGRETQYF
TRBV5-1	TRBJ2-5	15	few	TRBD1	TGCGCCAGCAATGGACAGGGAAACGTCGGGGAGACCCAGTACTTC	CASNGQGNVGETQYF
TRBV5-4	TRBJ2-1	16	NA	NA	TGTGCCAGCAGCTACACAGGGATGAGCTCCTACAATGAGCAGTTCTTC	CASSYTGMSSYNEQFF
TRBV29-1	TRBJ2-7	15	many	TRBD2	TGCAGCGTTGGGCCTGGCGGGAGGGCTGGGAACGAGCAGTACTTC	CSVGPGGRAGNEQYF
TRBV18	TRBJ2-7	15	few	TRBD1	TGTGCCAGCTCACCACCCGGGACAGCTAGCTACGAGCAGTACTTC	CASSPPGTASYEQYF
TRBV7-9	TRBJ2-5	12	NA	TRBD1	TGTGCCAGCAGCAACAGGGGAGAGACCCAGTACTTC	CASSNRGETQYF
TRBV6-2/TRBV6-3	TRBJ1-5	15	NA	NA	TGTGTCAGCAGTCCGGATGGACGGCTCAATCAGCCCCAGCATTTT	CVSSPDGRLNQPQHF
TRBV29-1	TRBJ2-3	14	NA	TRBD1	TGCAGCGTCGGGCCACAGGGGGCGGCAGATACGCAGTATTTT	CSVGPQGAADTQYF
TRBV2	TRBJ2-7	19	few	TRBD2	TGTGCCAGCAGTGAAAGTTTATCGGGTGGGTCTAGCGGAGCATACGAGCAGTACTTC	CASSESLSGGSSGAYEQYF
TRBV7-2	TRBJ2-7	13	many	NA	TGTGCCAGCAGCCCGGGCCGCGGCTACGAGCAGTACTTC	CASSPGRGYEQYF
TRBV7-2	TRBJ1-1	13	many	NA	TGTGCCAGCAGCTTAGCGGGGAGACAGGAAGCTTTCTTT	CASSLAGRQEAFF
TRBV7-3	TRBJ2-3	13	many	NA	TGTGCCAGCAGCTTCCGGGGCACAGATACGCAGTATTTT	CASSFRGTDTQYF
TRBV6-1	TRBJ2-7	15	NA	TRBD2	TGTGCCAGCAGCCTGGGGACTAGGGTGACCTACGAGCAGTACTTC	CASSLGTRVTYEQYF
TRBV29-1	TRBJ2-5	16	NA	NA	TGCAGCGTTGAAGATCCACGGATGGAGGGCCAAGAGACCCAGTACTTC	CSVEDPRMEGQETQYF
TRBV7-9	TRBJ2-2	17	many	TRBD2	TGTGCCACCCCCGTTGGTCCCCGACTAGCGAGCACCGGGGAGCTGTTTTTT	CATPVGPRLASTGELFF
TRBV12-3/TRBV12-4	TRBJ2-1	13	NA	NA	TGTGCCAGCATTCTCCAACCGGGAATCGAGCAGTTCTTC	CASILQPGIEQFF
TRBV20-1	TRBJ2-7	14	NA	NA	TGCAGTTCCCATAAGCGACACCCACCCTACGAGCAGTACTTC	CSSHKRHPPYEQYF
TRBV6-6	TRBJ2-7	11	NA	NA	TGTGCCAGCAGTTATACCTACGAGCAGTACTTC	CASSYTYEQYF
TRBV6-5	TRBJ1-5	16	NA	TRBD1	TGTGCCAGCAGCTTAACAGGGGCCCCAGTCGGGCAGCCCCAGCATTTT	CASSLTGAPVGQPQHF
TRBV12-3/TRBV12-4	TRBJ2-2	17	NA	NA	TGTGCCAGCAGTCCGTGGACAACCCCTGCGGGCACCGGGGAGCTGTTTTTT	CASSPWTTPAGTGELFF
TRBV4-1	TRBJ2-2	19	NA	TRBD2	TGCGCCAGCAGCCAAGTACGCCCAGCGGGAGGGCCGGGCACCGGGGAGCTGTTTTTT	CASSQVRPAGGPGTGELFF
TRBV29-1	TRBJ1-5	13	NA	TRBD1	TGCAGCGTTGCGGGACAGTTCAATCAGCCCCAGCATTTT	CSVAGQFNQPQHF
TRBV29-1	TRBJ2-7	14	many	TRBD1	TGCAGCGTTGTGGCCGGGACAGGGGGATACGAGCAGTACTTC	CSVVAGTGGYEQYF
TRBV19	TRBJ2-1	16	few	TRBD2	TGTGCCAGTAGTACGGGACTAGCGGGAGTTCAGTATGAGCAGTTCTTC	CASSTGLAGVQYEQFF
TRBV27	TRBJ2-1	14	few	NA	TGTGCCAGCAGTTTCAGGGGAGCCTACAATGAGCAGTTCTTC	CASSFRGAYNEQFF
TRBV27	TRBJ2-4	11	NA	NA	TGTGCCAGCAGGGAGCACAACATTCAGTACTTC	CASREHNIQYF
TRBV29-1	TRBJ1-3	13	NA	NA	TGCAGCGTTGAACGAGCTGGGCACAACACCATATATTTT	CSVERAGHNTIYF
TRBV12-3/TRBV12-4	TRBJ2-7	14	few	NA	TGTGCCAGCAGTTTAGGCCGGGAGTCCTACGAGCAGTACTTC	CASSLGRESYEQYF